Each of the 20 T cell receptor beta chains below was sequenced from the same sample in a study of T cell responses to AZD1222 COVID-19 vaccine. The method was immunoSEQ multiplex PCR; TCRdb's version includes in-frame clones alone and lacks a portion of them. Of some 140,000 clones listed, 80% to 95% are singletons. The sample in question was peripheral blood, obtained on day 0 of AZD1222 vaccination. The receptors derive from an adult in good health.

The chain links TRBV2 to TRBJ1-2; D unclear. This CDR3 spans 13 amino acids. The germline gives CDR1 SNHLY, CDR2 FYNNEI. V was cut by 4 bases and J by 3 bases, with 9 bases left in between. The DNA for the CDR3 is TGTGCCAGCAGTGTTTCGACGTACTATGGCTACACCTTC. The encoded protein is CASSVSTYYGYTF.

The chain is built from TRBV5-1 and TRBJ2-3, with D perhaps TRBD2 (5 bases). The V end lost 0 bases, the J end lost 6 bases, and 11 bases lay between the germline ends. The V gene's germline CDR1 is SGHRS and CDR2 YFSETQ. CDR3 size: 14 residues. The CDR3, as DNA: TGCGCCAGCAGCTTGGCGGGGTTGGGGGATACGCAGTATTTT. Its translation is CASSLAGLGDTQYF.

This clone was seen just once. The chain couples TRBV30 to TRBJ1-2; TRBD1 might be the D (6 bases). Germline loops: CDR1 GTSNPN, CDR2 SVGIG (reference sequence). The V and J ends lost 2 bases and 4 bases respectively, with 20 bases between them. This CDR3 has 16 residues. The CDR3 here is CAWSLMGAWPLYGYTF. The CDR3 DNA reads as TGTGCCTGGAGTTTAATGGGGGCCTGGCCCCTCTATGGCTACACCTTC.

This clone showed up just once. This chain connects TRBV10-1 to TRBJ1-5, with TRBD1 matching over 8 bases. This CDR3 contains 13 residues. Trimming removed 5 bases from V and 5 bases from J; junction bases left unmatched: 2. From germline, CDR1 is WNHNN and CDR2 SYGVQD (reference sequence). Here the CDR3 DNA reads TGCGCCAGCAGTCAGGGGGCCCATCAGCCCCAGCATTTT. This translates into CASSQGAHQPQHF.

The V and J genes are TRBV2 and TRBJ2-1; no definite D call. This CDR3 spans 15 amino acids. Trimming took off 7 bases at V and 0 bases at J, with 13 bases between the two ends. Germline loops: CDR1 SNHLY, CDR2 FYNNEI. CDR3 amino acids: CASMTLQSSYNEQFF. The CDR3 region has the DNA TGTGCCAGCATGACACTCCAGAGCTCCTACAATGAGCAGTTCTTC.

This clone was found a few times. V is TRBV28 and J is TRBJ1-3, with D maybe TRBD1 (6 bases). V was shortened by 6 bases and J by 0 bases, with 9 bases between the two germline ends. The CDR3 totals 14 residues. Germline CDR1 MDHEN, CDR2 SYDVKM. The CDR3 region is CASRGQISGNTIYF. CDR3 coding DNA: TGTGCCAGCAGGGGACAAATCTCTGGAAACACCATATATTTT.

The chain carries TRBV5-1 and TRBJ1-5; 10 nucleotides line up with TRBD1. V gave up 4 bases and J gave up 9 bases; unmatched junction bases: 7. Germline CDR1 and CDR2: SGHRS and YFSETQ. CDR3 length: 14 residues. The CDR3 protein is CASSDGTGELPQHF. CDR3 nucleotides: TGCGCCAGCAGCGATGGGACAGGGGAGTTGCCCCAGCATTTT.

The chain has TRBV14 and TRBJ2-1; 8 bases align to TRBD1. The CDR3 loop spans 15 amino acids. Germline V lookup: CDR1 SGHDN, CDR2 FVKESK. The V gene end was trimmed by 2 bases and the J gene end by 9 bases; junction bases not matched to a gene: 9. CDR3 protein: CASSQLSRGHGEQFF. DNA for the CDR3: TGTGCCAGCAGCCAATTGTCCAGGGGGCATGGTGAGCAGTTCTTC.

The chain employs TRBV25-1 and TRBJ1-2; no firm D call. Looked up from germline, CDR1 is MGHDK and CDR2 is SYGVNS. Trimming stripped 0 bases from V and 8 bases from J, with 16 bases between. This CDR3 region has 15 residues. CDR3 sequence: CASSEYDWAGRGYTF. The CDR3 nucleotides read TGTGCCAGCAGTGAATATGATTGGGCAGGCCGGGGCTACACCTTC.

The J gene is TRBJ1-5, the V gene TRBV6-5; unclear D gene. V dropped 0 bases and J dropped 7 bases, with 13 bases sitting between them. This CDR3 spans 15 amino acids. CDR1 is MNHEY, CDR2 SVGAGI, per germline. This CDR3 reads CASSYSMFGEQPQHF. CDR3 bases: TGTGCCAGCAGTTACTCGATGTTCGGGGAACAGCCCCAGCATTTT.

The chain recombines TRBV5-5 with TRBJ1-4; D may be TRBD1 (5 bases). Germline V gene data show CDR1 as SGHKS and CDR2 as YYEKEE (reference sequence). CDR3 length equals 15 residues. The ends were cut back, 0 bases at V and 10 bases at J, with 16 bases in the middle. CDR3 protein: CASSLGGSRHGKLFF. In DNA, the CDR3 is TGTGCCAGCAGCTTGGGGGGCTCTAGGCATGGAAAACTGTTTTTT.

This CDR3 reads CASSARGISNQPQHF. CDR3 coding DNA: TGTGCCAGTAGTGCCCGGGGGATTAGCAATCAGCCCCAGCATTTT. The rearrangement uses TRBV19 and TRBJ1-5, with D possibly being TRBD1 (5 bases). Deletions cut 5 bases from V and 0 bases from J, with 11 bases between. Germline values: CDR1 LNHDA, CDR2 SQIVND (reference sequence). This CDR3 comprises 15 residues.

The CDR3 DNA follows: TGTGCCAGCAGCGTAGCTACAGGGGGAGGCTACACCTTC. Translating it yields CASSVATGGGYTF. V usage is TRBV9 and J usage is TRBJ1-2; 8 bases line up with TRBD1. The CDR3 totals 13 residues. In germline, CDR1 is SGDLS, CDR2 YYNGEE. V dropped 0 bases and J dropped 8; count of bases not matched to a gene: 3.

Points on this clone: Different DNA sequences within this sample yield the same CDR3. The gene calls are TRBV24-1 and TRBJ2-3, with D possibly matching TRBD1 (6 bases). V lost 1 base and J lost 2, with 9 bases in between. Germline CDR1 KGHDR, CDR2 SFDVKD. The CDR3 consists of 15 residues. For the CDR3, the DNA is TGTGCCACCAGTGATTTAAGGGACAACACAGATACGCAGTATTTT. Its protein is CATSDLRDNTDTQYF.

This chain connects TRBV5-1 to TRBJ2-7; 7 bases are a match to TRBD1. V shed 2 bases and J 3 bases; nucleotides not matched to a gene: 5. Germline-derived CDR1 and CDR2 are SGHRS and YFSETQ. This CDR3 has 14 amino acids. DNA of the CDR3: TGCGCCAGCAGCTTACAGGGGTTCTACTACGAGCAGTACTTC. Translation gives CASSLQGFYYEQYF.

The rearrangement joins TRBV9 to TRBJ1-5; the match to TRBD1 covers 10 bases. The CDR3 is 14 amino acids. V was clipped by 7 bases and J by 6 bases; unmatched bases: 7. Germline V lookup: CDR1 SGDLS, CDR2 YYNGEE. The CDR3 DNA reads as TGTGCCAGCGGACAGGGGGGCCTAGGTCAGCCCCAGCATTTT. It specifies CASGQGGLGQPQHF.

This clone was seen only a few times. In DNA form, the CDR3 reads TGTGCCAGCGGGGGGATGCGGAGCAATCAGCCCCAGCATTTT. Protein product: CASGGMRSNQPQHF. The chain carries TRBV28 and TRBJ1-5; weak D call: TRBD1 (5 bases). The ends were cut back, 8 bases at V and 1 base at J, with 12 bases in the middle. The CDR3 loop spans 14 amino acids. Germline assignment: CDR1 MDHEN and CDR2 SYDVKM. Combining the CDR3 with reference TRBV28 and TRBJ1-5 gives the whole variable domain DVKVTQSSRYLVKRTGEKVFLECVQDMDHENMFWYRQDPGLGLRLIYFSYDVKMKEKGDIPEGYSVSREKKERFSLILESASTNQTSMYLCASGGMRSNQPQHFGDGTRLSIL.

In DNA, the CDR3 is TGTGCCAGCAGCCAAGTGGGGTTCCGAGAGACCCAGTACTTC. Encoded protein: CASSQVGFRETQYF. The J gene is TRBJ2-5, the V gene TRBV3-1 (or the pseudogene TRBV3-2); D is ambiguous. The CDR3 totals 14 residues. Germline CDR1 LGHDT, CDR2 YNNKEL (reference sequence). The V and J ends lost 1 base and 4 bases respectively, with 10 bases between them.

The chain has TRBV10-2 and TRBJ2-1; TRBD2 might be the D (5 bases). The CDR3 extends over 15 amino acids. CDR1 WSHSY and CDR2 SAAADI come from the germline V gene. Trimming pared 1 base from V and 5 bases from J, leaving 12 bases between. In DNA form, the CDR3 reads TGCGCCAGCAGTGAGTATGTTAGCGCCGACAATGAGCAGTTCTTC. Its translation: CASSEYVSADNEQFF.

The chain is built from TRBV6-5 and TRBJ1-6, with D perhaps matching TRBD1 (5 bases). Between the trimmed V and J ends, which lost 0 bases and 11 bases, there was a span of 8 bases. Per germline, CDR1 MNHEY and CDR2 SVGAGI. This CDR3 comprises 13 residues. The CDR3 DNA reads TGTGCCAGCAGTTACTCGAGGGGAGCACCCCTCCACTTT. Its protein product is CASSYSRGAPLHF.